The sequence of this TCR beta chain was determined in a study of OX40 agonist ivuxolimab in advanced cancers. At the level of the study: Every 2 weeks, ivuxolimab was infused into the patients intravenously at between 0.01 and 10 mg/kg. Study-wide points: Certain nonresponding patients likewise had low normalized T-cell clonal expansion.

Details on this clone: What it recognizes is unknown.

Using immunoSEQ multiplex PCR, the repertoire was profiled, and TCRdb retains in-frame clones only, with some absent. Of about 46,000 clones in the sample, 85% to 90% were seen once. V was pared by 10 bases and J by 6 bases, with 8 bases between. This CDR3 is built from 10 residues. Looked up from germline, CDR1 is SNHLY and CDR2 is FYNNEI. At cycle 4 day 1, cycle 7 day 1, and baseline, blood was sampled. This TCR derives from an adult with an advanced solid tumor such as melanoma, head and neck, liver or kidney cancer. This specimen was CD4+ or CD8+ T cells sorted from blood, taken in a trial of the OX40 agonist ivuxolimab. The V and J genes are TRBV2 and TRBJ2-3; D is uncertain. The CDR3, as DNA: TGTGCCAACGTTAAGGATACGCAGTATTTT. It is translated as CANVKDTQYF.